This TCR beta chain emerged from a study of T cells in Graves' hyperthyroidism and ophthalmopathy. Amplified regions were TCR beta CDR3 sequences from RNA transcripts. During a first-round RT-PCR of the TCR CDR3, the HTBI primer set was used. Using its own MiXCR run on the multiplex PCR reads, TCRdb lists one record per CDR3 protein. The table lists 360,000 or so distinct CDR3 sequences, 15% of them singletons. Turning to this clonotype: The antigen remains unidentified.

Regarding the study as a whole: Among clonotypes expanded in thyroid above 0.001, most were also found in blood.

Material: blood. This sequence originates from a woman in her sixties with Graves' ophthalmopathy.

The CDR3 loop is CASSLRVAGETGELFF. CDR3 DNA: TGTGCCAGCAGCTTGAGGGTAGCGGGAGAAACCGGGGAGCTGTTTTTT. V and J are TRBV5-5 and TRBJ2-2, with 9 bases aligning to TRBD2. Germline V gene lookup returns CDR1 SGHKS and CDR2 YYEKEE (reference sequence). The CDR3 spans 16 residues. J was trimmed by 5 bases and V by 1 base; bases with no gene match: 6.